The 10 T cell receptor beta chains below all came from one sample that was sequenced in a study of cytomegalovirus exposure and HLA in healthy donors (dated by TCRdb to between 2016 and 2019). The library was built by means of the immunoSEQ multiplex PCR assay. A mixture of 60 forward primers for TCR Vbeta segments and 13 reverse primers for TCR Jbeta segments was used in the multiplex PCR. As stored in TCRdb, this immuneACCESS dataset retains in-frame rearrangements with V and J assigned. A fraction of the clones does not appear; measured against another copy, unresolved V genes explain less than half of the discrepancy, and the remainder lacks a known reason. The table for this sample shows 93,000 or so clones. 3% to 3.5% of the sample rests with the top ten. Sequencing used PBMCs. The receptor source for this set is a man aged 35-49 years in good health and CMV-seronegative.

CDR3 nucleotide sequence: TGTGCCAGCAGCCGGGACAGGGGGTTTCCCTACACCTTC. Translating it yields CASSRDRGFPYTF. The rearrangement links TRBV7-2 to TRBJ1-2; 11 positions match TRBD1. The ends lost 5 bases at V and 10 bases at J; junction bases unmatched: 6. The germline CDR1 and CDR2 sequences are SGHTA and FQGNSA. The CDR3 length is 13 residues.

The genes are TRBV7-8 and TRBJ2-1; D might be TRBD2 (6 bases). This CDR3 comprises 11 residues. V dropped 4 bases and J dropped 12 bases, with 10 bases sitting between them. Germline CDR1 reads SGHVS; CDR2 reads FQNEAQ. The CDR3 nucleotides are TGTGCCAGCAGCTCGACTAGTCTGCAGTTCTTC. Translating gives CASSSTSLQFF.

The chain joins TRBV5-1 to TRBJ2-1, with TRBD2 matching over 12 bases. Germline loops: CDR1 SGHRS, CDR2 YFSETQ. V shed 4 bases and J 10 bases; nucleotides not matched to a gene: 6. There are 14 residues in the CDR3. In DNA form, the CDR3 reads TGCGCCAGCAGCCTAGCGGGAGGGCCACGAGAGCAGTTCTTC. Residues: CASSLAGGPREQFF.

V usage is TRBV5-8 and J usage is TRBJ2-7; the match to TRBD2 covers 7 bases. V lost 2 bases to trimming and J lost 4 bases; unmatched junction nucleotides: 9. The germline gives CDR1 SGHTS, CDR2 YDEGEE. The CDR3 totals 15 residues. In DNA form, the CDR3 reads TGTGCCAGCAGCTTAGCCAGCGGGGTTTGGTACGAGCAGTACTTC. Encoded protein: CASSLASGVWYEQYF.

This sequence joins TRBV9 and TRBJ2-7, with 9 nucleotides matching TRBD1. The CDR3 runs to 14 residues. The germline V gene encodes CDR1 SGDLS and CDR2 YYNGEE. With 4 bases clipped from V and 5 bases from J, the junction kept 7 bases outside the gene matches. CDR3 nucleotide sequence: TGTGCCAGCAGCATAAGACAGGGGGGAGACGAGCAGTACTTC. This encodes CASSIRQGGDEQYF.

A note on this clone: The same CDR3 is also encoded by other DNA sequences in this sample. The gene calls are TRBV7-8 and TRBJ1-4, with 7 bases aligning to TRBD1. V lost 3 bases to trimming and J lost 0 bases; unmatched junction nucleotides: 4. The CDR3 is 16 amino acids. CDR1 and CDR2 from the germline V gene are SGHVS and FQNEAQ. CDR3 protein: CASSLGQFATNEKLFF. Written as DNA, the CDR3 is TGTGCCAGCAGCTTGGGACAGTTTGCAACTAATGAAAAACTGTTTTTT.

This chain joins TRBV7-8 and TRBJ2-7; 8 positions match TRBD2. The trim removed 5 bases at V and 6 bases at J, leaving 6 bases unmatched. The CDR3 runs 13 residues. Germline lookup yields CDR1 SGHVS and CDR2 FQNEAQ. The CDR3 DNA reads TGTGCCAGCAGCACGGGGACTAGAGGCGAGCAGTACTTC. It specifies CASSTGTRGEQYF.

Of note for this clone: The sample carries other DNA sequences with the same CDR3. The chain joins TRBV5-6 to TRBJ1-5; a possible D gene is TRBD1 (5 bases). Germline CDR1 reads SGHDT; CDR2 reads YYEEEE. V lost 0 bases, J lost 1 base, and 8 bases lay in between. CDR3 length: 15 residues. For the CDR3, the DNA is TGTGCCAGCAGCTTGGCGGGGGGAAGCAATCAGCCCCAGCATTTT. Residues: CASSLAGGSNQPQHF.

The chain couples TRBV25-1 to TRBJ2-4; 7 bases agree with TRBD1. This CDR3 is built from 17 residues. Trimming cost V 3 bases and J 0 bases; bases outside gene matches: 8. CDR1 and CDR2 from the germline V gene are MGHDK and SYGVNS. The CDR3 region has the DNA TGTGCCAGCAGTGATACTACAGGGGCCGTAGCCAAAAACATTCAGTACTTC. Translation: CASSDTTGAVAKNIQYF. Complete variable domain (other parts from reference TRBV25-1 and TRBJ2-4): EADIYQTPRYLVIGTGKKITLECSQTMGHDKMYWYQQDPGMELHLIHYSYGVNSTEKGDLSSESTVSRIRTEHFPLTLESARPSHTSQYLCASSDTTGAVAKNIQYFGAGTRLSVL.

V usage is TRBV11-3 and J usage is TRBJ2-5, with 7 bases aligning to TRBD2. This CDR3 spans 14 amino acids. V trimming: 1 base; J trimming: 3 bases; junction bases outside the gene matches: 2. Germline values: CDR1 SGHNT, CDR2 YENEEA. CDR3: CASSLGDYEETQYF. The CDR3 DNA reads TGTGCCAGCAGCTTAGGGGACTATGAAGAGACCCAGTACTTC.